A selection of T cell receptor beta chains follows, all from one sample in a study of T cell responses to AZD1222 COVID-19 vaccine. Here immunoSEQ multiplex PCR was the method, and the copy in TCRdb shows in-frame clones only, minus some. The table has fewer than 200,000 clones, about 89% seen once. Source: peripheral blood, taken 28 days after the second AZD1222 dose. The receptors shown here come from an adult who received the AZD1222 COVID-19 vaccine. Each CDR3 is given with its conserved first and last residue. D genes are given only for firm matches. Clone size, where shown, is once, few, many, or a class for clones that have expanded.

j_gene: TRBJ2-7
d_gene: NA
abundance: NA
v_gene: TRBV6-5
CDR3aa: CATASSKGSSYEQYF
CDR3nt: TGTGCCACAGCTTCCTCTAAGGGGAGCTCCTACGAGCAGTACTTC

j_gene: TRBJ1-5
d_gene: TRBD1
abundance: NA
v_gene: TRBV19
CDR3aa: CASSIAGTGLVSQHF
CDR3nt: TGTGCCAGTAGTATTGCCGGGACAGGTTTAGTGAGCCAGCATTTT

j_gene: TRBJ2-3
d_gene: NA
abundance: NA
v_gene: TRBV6-5
CDR3aa: CASKTASTDTQYF
CDR3nt: TGTGCCAGCAAAACAGCTAGCACAGATACGCAGTATTTT

j_gene: TRBJ1-3
d_gene: NA
abundance: once
v_gene: TRBV4-2
CDR3aa: CASSQMTGSSGNTIYF
CDR3nt: TGTGCCAGCAGCCAGATGACAGGTTCCTCTGGAAACACCATATATTTT

j_gene: TRBJ2-7
d_gene: TRBD1
abundance: NA
v_gene: TRBV7-9
CDR3aa: CASSLKAQGVQGSPYEQYF
CDR3nt: TGTGCCAGCAGCTTAAAGGCCCAGGGGGTCCAGGGATCCCCTTACGAGCAGTACTTC

j_gene: TRBJ2-2
d_gene: TRBD1
abundance: NA
v_gene: TRBV18
CDR3aa: CASSQATGDTGELFF
CDR3nt: TGTGCCAGCTCACAAGCGACAGGGGACACCGGGGAGCTGTTTTTT

j_gene: TRBJ1-6
d_gene: TRBD1
abundance: NA
v_gene: TRBV2
CDR3aa: CASSGRQGNNSPLHF
CDR3nt: TGTGCCAGCAGTGGTCGACAGGGAAATAATTCACCCCTCCACTTT

j_gene: TRBJ1-6
d_gene: NA
abundance: NA
v_gene: TRBV27
CDR3aa: CASSLFGASPLHF
CDR3nt: TGTGCCAGCAGTTTATTCGGGGCCTCACCCCTCCACTTT

j_gene: TRBJ1-1
d_gene: NA
abundance: NA
v_gene: TRBV6-5
CDR3aa: CASLGAGLGGTEAFF
CDR3nt: TGTGCCAGCCTGGGGGCAGGGTTAGGAGGAACTGAAGCTTTCTTT

j_gene: TRBJ1-5
d_gene: NA
abundance: NA
v_gene: TRBV15
CDR3aa: CATSRDPGTGKGQPQHF
CDR3nt: TGTGCCACCAGCAGAGACCCCGGTACAGGGAAAGGTCAGCCCCAGCATTTT

j_gene: TRBJ1-1
d_gene: TRBD1
abundance: NA
v_gene: TRBV18
CDR3aa: CASSVGQGTEAFF
CDR3nt: TGTGCCAGCTCAGTCGGACAGGGGACTGAAGCTTTCTTT

j_gene: TRBJ1-5
d_gene: NA
abundance: few
v_gene: TRBV24-1
CDR3aa: CATSDPPLRLNQPQHF
CDR3nt: TGTGCCACCAGTGATCCCCCACTCCGACTCAATCAGCCCCAGCATTTT

j_gene: TRBJ1-6
d_gene: TRBD1
abundance: once
v_gene: TRBV7-3
CDR3aa: CASSQGQFGNSPLHF
CDR3nt: TGTGCCAGCAGCCAGGGACAGTTTGGCAATTCACCCCTCCACTTT

j_gene: TRBJ1-1
d_gene: NA
abundance: NA
v_gene: TRBV7-8
CDR3aa: CASRPRVLNTEAFF
CDR3nt: TGTGCCAGCAGGCCCCGGGTCCTGAACACTGAAGCTTTCTTT

j_gene: TRBJ2-1
d_gene: TRBD1
abundance: few
v_gene: TRBV9
CDR3aa: CASSVDTGGSNEQFF
CDR3nt: TGTGCCAGCAGCGTAGATACAGGGGGGTCCAATGAGCAGTTCTTC

j_gene: TRBJ2-4
d_gene: NA
abundance: NA
v_gene: TRBV2
CDR3aa: CASSTTAARAKNIQYF
CDR3nt: TGTGCCAGCAGTACGACAGCCGCGAGAGCCAAAAACATTCAGTACTTC

j_gene: TRBJ2-7
d_gene: NA
abundance: NA
v_gene: TRBV4-2
CDR3aa: CASSQGPIYEQYF
CDR3nt: TGTGCCAGCAGCCAAGGGCCGATCTACGAGCAGTACTTC

j_gene: TRBJ1-2
d_gene: TRBD1
abundance: once
v_gene: TRBV6-6
CDR3aa: CASRQGAGSGYTF
CDR3nt: TGTGCCAGCAGGCAGGGGGCGGGAAGTGGCTACACCTTC